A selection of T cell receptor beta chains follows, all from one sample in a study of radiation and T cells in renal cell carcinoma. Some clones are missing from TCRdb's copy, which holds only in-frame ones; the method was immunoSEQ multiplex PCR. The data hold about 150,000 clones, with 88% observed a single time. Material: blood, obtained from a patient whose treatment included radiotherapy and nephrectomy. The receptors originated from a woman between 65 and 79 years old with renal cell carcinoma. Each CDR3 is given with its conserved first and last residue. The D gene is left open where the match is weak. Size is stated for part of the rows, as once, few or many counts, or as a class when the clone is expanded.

TGTGCCAGCAGCCCTAGCGGCACGCAGTATTTT,CASSPSGTQYF,NA,TRBV7-2,TRBD2,TRBJ2-3
TGTGCCAGCAGCGGGAGCGGCGTACAGCAGTACTTC,CASSGSGVQQYF,NA,TRBV9,NA,TRBJ2-7
TGTGCTAGCAGTCCCGACAGGGTCGAAGCTTTCTTT,CASSPDRVEAFF,once,TRBV7-7,TRBD1,TRBJ1-1
TGCGCCAGCAGCAGGGGTACGTATAATTCACCCCTCCACTTT,CASSRGTYNSPLHF,NA,TRBV5-1,NA,TRBJ1-6
TGTGCCAGCAGCTTAGGGACAGATGGCTACACCTTC,CASSLGTDGYTF,NA,TRBV5-5,TRBD1,TRBJ1-2
TGCAGTGCGGCACAGCCGTCCGAAGCTTTCTTT,CSAAQPSEAFF,NA,TRBV20-1,NA,TRBJ1-1
TGTGCCAGCAGGCGACTAATAGGGCAAAACAATGAGCAGTTCTTC,CASRRLIGQNNEQFF,NA,TRBV6-5,NA,TRBJ2-1
TGCAGTGGGATATGGGGTTTATCCCTCCACTTT,CSGIWGLSLHF,NA,TRBV20-1,NA,TRBJ1-6
TGTGCCTGGAGCCCGGGGGCCGGTCAGCCCCAGCATTTT,CAWSPGAGQPQHF,NA,TRBV30,NA,TRBJ1-5
TGTGCCAGCAGCCTAAGACTGGCCTCGGCGGAAGGCTACACCTTC,CASSLRLASAEGYTF,NA,TRBV7-2,NA,TRBJ1-2
TGCGCCAGCAGCTTGGTCGACAGGACTTATGGCTACACCTTC,CASSLVDRTYGYTF,NA,TRBV5-1,NA,TRBJ1-2
TGCGCCAGCAGCCAAGACGGAGCGGGGGGCACAGATACGCAGTATTTT,CASSQDGAGGTDTQYF,once,TRBV4-1,TRBD2,TRBJ2-3
TGTGCCTGCACACGGGACTGGGGCGGAAACACCATATATTTT,CACTRDWGGNTIYF,NA,TRBV6-1,NA,TRBJ1-3
TGTGCCAGCAGTTCTAACAGCTTGAACACTGAAGCTTTCTTT,CASSSNSLNTEAFF,NA,TRBV6-6,NA,TRBJ1-1
TGCGCCAGCAGCCAATACCAGACTAGCGGGGCCCAATACAATGAGCAGTTCTTC,CASSQYQTSGAQYNEQFF,NA,TRBV4-3,TRBD2,TRBJ2-1
TGTGCCAGCACCGAACCAAACACCGGGGAGCTGTTTTTT,CASTEPNTGELFF,once,TRBV27,NA,TRBJ2-2
TGTGCCAGTCGACAGGGGGGGGCCTATGGCTACACCTTC,CASRQGGAYGYTF,NA,TRBV6-1,TRBD1,TRBJ1-2
TGTGCCAGCAGCGATAGCGGGGGGGGCACAGATACGCAGTATTTT,CASSDSGGGTDTQYF,once,TRBV7-3,TRBD2,TRBJ2-3
TGCGCCAGCAACCCAGGGGGGGCAGATACGCAGTATTTT,CASNPGGADTQYF,NA,TRBV5-1,NA,TRBJ2-3
TGCGCCAGCAGCCTCAACCGACAGGGTAACCAGCCCCAGCATTTT,CASSLNRQGNQPQHF,NA,TRBV4-3,TRBD1,TRBJ1-5
TGTGCCAGCAGCTTACCGCCGGGACAGGGTAACACTGAAGCTTTCTTT,CASSLPPGQGNTEAFF,NA,TRBV7-9,TRBD1,TRBJ1-1
TGTGCCAGCAGCTTGGGGACAGGGGGGTCCTACGAGCAGTACTTC,CASSLGTGGSYEQYF,NA,TRBV5-6,TRBD1,TRBJ2-7
TGTGCCAGCAGCTTAGAGGCTGACACAGATACGCAGTATTTT,CASSLEADTDTQYF,NA,TRBV7-9,NA,TRBJ2-3
TGTGCCAGCAGCCTGGGACAGGGAGAAGGAGTGCGAAAACTGTTTTTT,CASSLGQGEGVRKLFF,NA,TRBV7-6,TRBD1,TRBJ1-4
TGTGCCAGCGAAAGGAGGTCAGCGAACACCGGGGAGCTGTTTTTT,CASERRSANTGELFF,NA,TRBV2,NA,TRBJ2-2
TGCGCCAGCAGCTTGGCCAAGGAGGCCTATGGCTACACCTTC,CASSLAKEAYGYTF,NA,TRBV5-1,NA,TRBJ1-2
TGTGCCAGCAGCCAGGCGGCTAGAGGGAGCTACGAGCAGTACTTC,CASSQAARGSYEQYF,NA,TRBV4-2,NA,TRBJ2-7
TGTGCCAGCAGCTTAGGGGGCGGGAACATCGGTCTCAATGAGCAGTTCTTC,CASSLGGGNIGLNEQFF,NA,TRBV7-2,NA,TRBJ2-1
TGTGCCATCACCGAGGGGGCAGGGGGCCGATATGGCTACACCTTC,CAITEGAGGRYGYTF,NA,TRBV10-3,TRBD1,TRBJ1-2
TGTGCCAGCAGTAGGGGACAGGGGGCGAAGACCCAGTACTTC,CASSRGQGAKTQYF,NA,TRBV27,TRBD1,TRBJ2-5
TGTGCCAGCAGTTTATCAGGGACTGTCGGTCAGCCCCAGCATTTT,CASSLSGTVGQPQHF,NA,TRBV28,NA,TRBJ1-5
TGTGCCAGCTCACCACCCCAACAGTCCAAAAACATTCAGTACTTC,CASSPPQQSKNIQYF,NA,TRBV18,NA,TRBJ2-4
TGTGCCAGCAGCCCCGCGCCGAATGTGTTGGGACAGGGTGTAAACACCATATATTTT,CASSPAPNVLGQGVNTIYF,NA,TRBV7-2,TRBD1,TRBJ1-3
TGTGCCAGCAGCCAAGCCGCAGGGGTCTCCTACGAGCAGTACTTC,CASSQAAGVSYEQYF,NA,TRBV4-2,NA,TRBJ2-7
TGTGCCAGCAGCTTAGCGGTTAGCGGGGGATCGTACAATGAGCAGTTCTTC,CASSLAVSGGSYNEQFF,NA,TRBV7-2,TRBD2,TRBJ2-1
TGTGCCACCAGCAGGGGCGGGAGCAATCAGCCCCAGCATTTT,CATSRGGSNQPQHF,NA,TRBV15,NA,TRBJ1-5
TGTGCCAGTAGTATAGATTATCGGAATGAGCAGTTCTTC,CASSIDYRNEQFF,NA,TRBV19,NA,TRBJ2-1
TGTGCCAGCAGTACGAGACAGGGTTTACGCACGGAGACCCAGTACTTC,CASSTRQGLRTETQYF,NA,TRBV28,TRBD1,TRBJ2-5
TGTGCTAGTGGTTTGGTACTATGGACTAGCGGCACAGATACGCAGTATTTT,CASGLVLWTSGTDTQYF,NA,TRBV12-5,TRBD2,TRBJ2-3
TGTGCCAGCAGTGACTCGAGGCTAGCGGACCCCTACGAGCAGTACTTC,CASSDSRLADPYEQYF,NA,TRBV6-4,TRBD2,TRBJ2-7
TGTGCCAGCAGCCCCGGGACAGGCACCTACAATGAGCAGTTCTTC,CASSPGTGTYNEQFF,once,TRBV7-9,TRBD1,TRBJ2-1
TGTGCCATCCAGGACAGCTTTGATCAGCCCCAGCATTTT,CAIQDSFDQPQHF,once,TRBV10-3,NA,TRBJ1-5
TGTGCCAGCAGTTCCTGGACTAAGAGCTACGAGCAGTACTTC,CASSSWTKSYEQYF,NA,TRBV2,NA,TRBJ2-7
TGTGCCAGCAGCCTCAACCCGGGCATAGGCGGGGGCAATCAGCCCCAGCATTTT,CASSLNPGIGGGNQPQHF,NA,TRBV4-2,NA,TRBJ1-5
TGTGCCTGGAGCCACGGACAGGGCGACTATGGCTACACCTTC,CAWSHGQGDYGYTF,NA,TRBV30,TRBD1,TRBJ1-2
TGCGCCAGCAGCCAGGGACCGACTAGCAATCAGCCCCAGCATTTT,CASSQGPTSNQPQHF,NA,TRBV4-3,NA,TRBJ1-5
TGTGCCATCAGCCAGGCGGCTGCCTCTAACTATGGCTACACCTTC,CAISQAAASNYGYTF,NA,TRBV10-3,NA,TRBJ1-2
TGTGCCAGCAGCTCCCAGGGGGCAAAACAGTTCTTC,CASSSQGAKQFF,NA,TRBV9,TRBD1,TRBJ2-1
TGTGCCAGCTCATCCCGACAGGGGGCCCAAGAGACCCAGTACTTC,CASSSRQGAQETQYF,NA,TRBV18,TRBD1,TRBJ2-5
TGTGCCAGCTCGTCAGTAGCCCGATTCACTGAAGCTTTCTTT,CASSSVARFTEAFF,NA,TRBV27,NA,TRBJ1-1
TGTGCCAGTTCGGACAACCGCTATGGCTACACCTTC,CASSDNRYGYTF,NA,TRBV2,NA,TRBJ1-2
TGTGCCAGTAGTATCGGGAGCGAGCAGTACTTC,CASSIGSEQYF,NA,TRBV19,NA,TRBJ2-7
TGTGCCAGCAGTGATCGACAGGGGGTGCGACAGCCCCAGCATTTT,CASSDRQGVRQPQHF,NA,TRBV6-1,TRBD1,TRBJ1-5
TGCGCCAGCAGCTTGGAGGGACTGAACTATGGCTACACCTTC,CASSLEGLNYGYTF,NA,TRBV5-1,NA,TRBJ1-2
TGTGCCAGCTCACCACCCGAGGGGGCGGGGAACATTCAGTACTTC,CASSPPEGAGNIQYF,NA,TRBV18,NA,TRBJ2-4
TGTGCCAGTAGTATAGATCTGGGACTAGCGGGGGTGGGCATTCAGTACTTC,CASSIDLGLAGVGIQYF,NA,TRBV19,TRBD2,TRBJ2-4
TGTGCCAGCAGCCTAGTCATAGAAGGCGGCTACACCTTC,CASSLVIEGGYTF,once,TRBV7-9,NA,TRBJ1-2
TGTGCCAGCAGTTTAATCGGGACGGCGGCGACCCTCCACTTT,CASSLIGTAATLHF,NA,TRBV28,NA,TRBJ1-6